This TCR beta chain was sequenced for a study of CD8 T cells in ankylosing spondylitis. The study, taken as a whole, reports: In ankylosing spondylitis blood, a motif of roughly 8 highly homologous TCR beta variants appeared characteristic.

In this sample, this clonotype turned up a few times. Antigen: not known. TCRdb reprocessed the 5' RACE reads with MiXCR, giving one entry per CDR3 protein. The sample holds some 450,000 distinct CDR3 sequences, about a sixth seen once. Sequencing used blood, either unsorted or a sorted T cell fraction (not recorded which). The sequence derives from a male donor with ankylosing spondylitis.

The CDR3 DNA follows: TGTGCCAGCAGCCAGGGACTAGCGGGAGGTGCAGATACGCAGTATTTT. Its translation is CASSQGLAGGADTQYF. The chain uses TRBV7-3 and TRBJ2-3; 15 nucleotides agree with TRBD2. The CDR3 spans 16 residues. J was trimmed by 4 bases and V by 5 bases; bases with no gene match: 4. From germline, CDR1 is SGHTA and CDR2 FQGTGA. Drawing the rest from reference TRBV7-3 and TRBJ2-3, the complete variable domain is GAGVSQTPSNKVTEKGKYVELRCDPISGHTALYWYRQSLGQGPEFLIYFQGTGAADDSGLPNDRFFAVRPEGSVSTLKIQRTERGDSAVYLCASSQGLAGGADTQYFGPGTRLTVL.